The subject of this entry is one T cell receptor beta chain. CDR3 length: 15 amino acids. Trimming cost V 4 bases and J 5 bases, with 14 bases left between them. Germline assignment: CDR1 SGHTA and CDR2 FQGTGA. TCRdb keeps only in-frame clones here, not all; method: immunoSEQ multiplex PCR. Here the sample spans roughly 56,000 clones, 65% to 85% being singletons. The data are from a study of OX40 agonist ivuxolimab in advanced cancers. This sequence originates from an adult with an advanced solid tumor such as melanoma, head and neck, liver or kidney cancer. This sample comprised CD4+ or CD8+ T cells sorted from blood, obtained in a trial of the OX40 agonist ivuxolimab. V gene TRBV7-3 combines with J gene TRBJ2-2; the D is unclear. The CDR3 spells CASSSMASRTGELFF. As DNA, the CDR3 is TGTGCCAGCAGCTCCATGGCCTCTAGGACCGGGGAGCTGTTTTTT.